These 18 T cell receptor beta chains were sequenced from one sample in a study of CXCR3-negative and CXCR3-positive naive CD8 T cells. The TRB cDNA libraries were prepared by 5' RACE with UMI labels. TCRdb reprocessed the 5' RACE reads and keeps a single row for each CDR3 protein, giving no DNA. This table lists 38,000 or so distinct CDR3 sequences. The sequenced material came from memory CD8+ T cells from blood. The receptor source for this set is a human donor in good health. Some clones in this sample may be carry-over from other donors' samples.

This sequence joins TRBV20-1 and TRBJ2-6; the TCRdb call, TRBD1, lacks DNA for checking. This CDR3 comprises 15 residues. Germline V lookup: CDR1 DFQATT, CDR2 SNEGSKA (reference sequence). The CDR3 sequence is CSVRQGESGANVLTF.

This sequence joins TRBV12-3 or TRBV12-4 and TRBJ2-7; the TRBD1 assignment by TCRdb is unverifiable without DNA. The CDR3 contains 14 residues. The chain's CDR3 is CASSLDDRVYEQYF.

CDR3 protein: CSVEDYGQPYEQYF. This rearrangement joins TRBV29-1 to TRBJ2-7. Germline V gene sequence: CDR1 SQVTM, CDR2 ANQGSEA. The CDR3 runs 14 residues.

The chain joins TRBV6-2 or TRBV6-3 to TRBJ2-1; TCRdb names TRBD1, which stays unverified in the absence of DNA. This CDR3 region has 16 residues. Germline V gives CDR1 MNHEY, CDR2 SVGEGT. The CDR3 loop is CASSYFREGPYNEQFF.

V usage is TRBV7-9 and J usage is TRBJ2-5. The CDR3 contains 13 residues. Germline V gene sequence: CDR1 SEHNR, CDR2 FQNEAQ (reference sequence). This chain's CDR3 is CASSARYEETQYF.

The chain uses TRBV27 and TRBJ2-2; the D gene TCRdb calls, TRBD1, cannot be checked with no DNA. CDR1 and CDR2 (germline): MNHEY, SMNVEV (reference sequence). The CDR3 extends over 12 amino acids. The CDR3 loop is CASRPGGGELFF.

CDR3 amino acids: CSVEFVGAEYEQYF. The chain links TRBV29-1 to TRBJ2-7; the TCRdb call, TRBD1, lacks DNA for checking. Germline V gives CDR1 SQVTM, CDR2 ANQGSEA. This CDR3 is built from 14 residues.

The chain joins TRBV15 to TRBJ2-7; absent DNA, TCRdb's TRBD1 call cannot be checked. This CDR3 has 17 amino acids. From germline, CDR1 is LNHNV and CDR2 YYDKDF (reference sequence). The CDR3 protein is CATSRSPRENISYEQYF.

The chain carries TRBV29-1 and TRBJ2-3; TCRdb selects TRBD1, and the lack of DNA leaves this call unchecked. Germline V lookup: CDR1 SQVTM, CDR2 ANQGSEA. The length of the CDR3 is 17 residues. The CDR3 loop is CSVEAGRTGVLTDTQYF.

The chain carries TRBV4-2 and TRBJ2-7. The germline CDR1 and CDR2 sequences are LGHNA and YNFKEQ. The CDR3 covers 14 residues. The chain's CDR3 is CASRLTRDSYEQYF.

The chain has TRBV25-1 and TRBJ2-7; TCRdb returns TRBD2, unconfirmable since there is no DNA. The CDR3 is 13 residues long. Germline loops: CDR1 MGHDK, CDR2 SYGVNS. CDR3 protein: CASSDFLGGEQYF.

CDR3: CASRPNTRIYEQYF. The rearrangement links TRBV12-3 or TRBV12-4 to TRBJ2-7. The CDR3 sequence is 14 residues long.

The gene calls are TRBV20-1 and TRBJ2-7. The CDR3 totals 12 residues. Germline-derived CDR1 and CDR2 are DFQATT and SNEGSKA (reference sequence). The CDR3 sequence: CSASGDSYEQYF.

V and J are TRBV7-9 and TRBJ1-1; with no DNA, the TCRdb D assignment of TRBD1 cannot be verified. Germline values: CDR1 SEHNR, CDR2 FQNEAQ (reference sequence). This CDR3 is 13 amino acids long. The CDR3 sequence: CASSNGRGYEAFF. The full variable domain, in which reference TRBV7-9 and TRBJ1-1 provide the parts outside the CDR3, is DTGVSQNPRHKITKRGQNVTFRCDPISEHNRLYWYRQTLGQGPEFLTYFQNEAQLEKSRLLSDRFSAERPKGSFSTLEIQRTEQGDSAMYLCASSNGRGYEAFFGQGTRLTVV.

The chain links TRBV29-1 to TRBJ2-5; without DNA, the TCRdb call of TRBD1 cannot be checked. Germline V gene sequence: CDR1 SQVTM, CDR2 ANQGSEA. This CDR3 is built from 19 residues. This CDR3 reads CSVGTGTTATEGPQETQYF. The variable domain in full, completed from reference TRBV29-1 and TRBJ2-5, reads SAVISQKPSRDICQRGTSLTIQCQVDSQVTMMFWYRQQPGQSLTLIATANQGSEATYESGFVIDKFPISRPNLTFSTLTVSNMSPEDSSIYLCSVGTGTTATEGPQETQYFGPGTRLLVL.

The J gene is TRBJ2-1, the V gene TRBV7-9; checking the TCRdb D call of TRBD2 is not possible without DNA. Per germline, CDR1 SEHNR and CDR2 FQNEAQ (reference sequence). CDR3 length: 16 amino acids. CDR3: CASSSGLAGAYNEQFF. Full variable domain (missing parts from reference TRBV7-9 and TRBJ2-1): DTGVSQNPRHKITKRGQNVTFRCDPISEHNRLYWYRQTLGQGPEFLTYFQNEAQLEKSRLLSDRFSAERPKGSFSTLEIQRTEQGDSAMYLCASSSGLAGAYNEQFFGPGTRLTVL.

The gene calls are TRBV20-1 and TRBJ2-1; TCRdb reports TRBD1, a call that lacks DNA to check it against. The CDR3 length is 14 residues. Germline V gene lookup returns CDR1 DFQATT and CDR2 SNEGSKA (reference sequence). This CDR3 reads CSASGLGDYNEQFF.

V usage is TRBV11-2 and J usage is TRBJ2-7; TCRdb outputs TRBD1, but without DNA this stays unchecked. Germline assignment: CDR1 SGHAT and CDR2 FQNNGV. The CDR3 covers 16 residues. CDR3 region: CASSNGQALIPYEQYF.